This TCR beta chain is drawn from a study of blood T cell repertoires in COVID-19. Study-wide background: Cohort 3 donors counted as recovered after two negative PCRs, clearance, or resolved symptoms. Sources were T cells, B-cell-depleted T cells, or PBMCs; the material itself was cDNA or gDNA.

This clone was detected once. Germline V gene sequence: CDR1 LNHDA, CDR2 SQIVND (reference sequence). This CDR3 has 14 residues. V was pared by 2 bases and J by 2 bases, with 8 bases between. Measured with immunoSEQ multiplex PCR; TCRdb has only the in-frame clones, and not every one. This sample has about 280,000 clones; more than 75% occur once, and the top ten carry around 2%. This chain uses TRBV19 with TRBJ2-3, with D perhaps matching TRBD2 (6 bases). This sequence was found in a woman between 55 and 75 years old in a cohort exposed to, infected with or recovered from COVID-19 (not recorded which). The material sequenced was PBMCs or T cells enriched from blood (not recorded which). The CDR3 reads CASSIWTNTDTQYF. The CDR3 bases are TGTGCCAGTAGTATATGGACTAACACAGATACGCAGTATTTT.